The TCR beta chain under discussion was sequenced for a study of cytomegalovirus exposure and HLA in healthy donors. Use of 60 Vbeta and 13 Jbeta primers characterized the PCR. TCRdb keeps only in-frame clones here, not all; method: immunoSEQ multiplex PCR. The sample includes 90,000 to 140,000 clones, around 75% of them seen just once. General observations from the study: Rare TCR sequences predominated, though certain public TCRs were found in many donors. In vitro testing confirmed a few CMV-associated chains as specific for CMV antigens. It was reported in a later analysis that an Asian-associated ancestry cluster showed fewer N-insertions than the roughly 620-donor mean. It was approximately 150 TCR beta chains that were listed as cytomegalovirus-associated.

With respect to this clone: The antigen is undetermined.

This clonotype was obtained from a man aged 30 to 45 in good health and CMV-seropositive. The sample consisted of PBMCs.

This chain's CDR3 is CASTRGSSTDTQYF. As DNA, the CDR3 is TGTGCCAGCACAAGAGGTAGTAGCACAGATACGCAGTATTTT. The V and J genes are TRBV5-6 and TRBJ2-3; unclear D gene. The CDR3 covers 14 residues. V was clipped by 6 bases and J by 0 bases, with 11 bases between them. Germline lookup yields CDR1 SGHDT and CDR2 YYEEEE.